These T cell receptor beta chains were read from a single sample in a study of blood T cell repertoires in COVID-19. The data were produced by immunoSEQ multiplex PCR, yet TCRdb's version contains in-frame clones alone and is incomplete. Of tens of thousands of clones in the sample, roughly 73% were seen once. The specimen sequenced was peripheral blood. These receptors were collected from an elderly man with acute or convalescent COVID-19. The CDR3 runs from the conserved cysteine through the conserved F or W. D genes are given only for firm matches. Size is stated for part of the rows, as once, few or many counts, or as a class when the clone is expanded.

V	size	D	J	DNA	CDR3
TRBV11-2	NA	TRBD1	TRBJ1-4	TGTGCCAGCAGCCCCATACGACAGGGGGGAAAACTGTTTTTT	CASSPIRQGGKLFF
TRBV7-3	NA	TRBD1	TRBJ2-7	TGTGCCAGCAGCCCGAGGGACAGCTCCTACGAGCAGTACTTC	CASSPRDSSYEQYF
TRBV7-8	NA	NA	TRBJ1-3	TGTGCCAGCAGCTCCCGAACAGGAAACACCATATATTTT	CASSSRTGNTIYF
TRBV5-1	NA	NA	TRBJ1-3	TGCGCCAGCAGCTTGGCAGTCTCTGGAAACACCATATATTTT	CASSLAVSGNTIYF
TRBV28	NA	TRBD2	TRBJ2-5	TGTGCCAGCAGTTTATGGGGACTAGCTGTAAGGGAGACCCAGTACTTC	CASSLWGLAVRETQYF
TRBV28	NA	NA	TRBJ1-4	TGTGCCAGCAGTTTCGGTGAAAAACTGTTTTTT	CASSFGEKLFF
TRBV9	NA	TRBD2	TRBJ2-1	TGTGCCAGCAACCCTAGCGGGGGCTCTTACAATGAGCAGTTCTTC	CASNPSGGSYNEQFF
TRBV6-6	few	NA	TRBJ2-7	TGTGCCAGCGGCAGGCGGGGCCTTTTCGAGCAGTACTTC	CASGRRGLFEQYF
TRBV7-2	once	TRBD2	TRBJ2-1	TGTGCCAGCAGCCTTGGGACTAGCGGGAGGTACAATGAGCAGTTCTTC	CASSLGTSGRYNEQFF
TRBV3-1/TRBV3-2	NA	TRBD2	TRBJ2-3	TGTGCCAGCAGTCCCCCAAAGCGGGAGACGCTACTGGATACGCAGTATTTT	CASSPPKRETLLDTQYF
TRBV9	NA	NA	TRBJ2-5	TGTGCCAGCAGCGCCCAGACTTCCCAAGAGACCCAGTACTTC	CASSAQTSQETQYF
TRBV7-9	few	TRBD1	TRBJ1-1	TGTGCCAGCAGCTCCCCACAGGGGGCGAGGTCTGAAGCTTTCTTT	CASSSPQGARSEAFF
TRBV18	NA	NA	TRBJ1-4	TGTGCCAGCTCACCACAGCGTAATGAAAAACTGTTTTTT	CASSPQRNEKLFF
TRBV28	NA	TRBD1	TRBJ1-2	TGTGCCAGCAGTTTATTAGGCAGGGGGATTGGCTACACCTTC	CASSLLGRGIGYTF
TRBV7-8	few	TRBD2	TRBJ2-3	TGTGCCAGCAGCTCCTCTAGCGGGAGGGCAGATACGCAGTATTTT	CASSSSSGRADTQYF
TRBV9	NA	TRBD2	TRBJ2-7	TGTGCCAGCAGCCCAACTGGGGGGGGGAACTCGCGTGAGCAGTACTTC	CASSPTGGGNSREQYF
TRBV3-1/TRBV3-2	once	NA	TRBJ1-3	TGTGCCAGCAGCCAAATATCTGGAAACACCATATATTTT	CASSQISGNTIYF
TRBV7-8	NA	NA	TRBJ2-6	TGTGCCAGCAGCCTGGGCGGGGCCAACGTCCTGACTTTC	CASSLGGANVLTF
TRBV27	NA	TRBD2	TRBJ2-7	TGTGCCAGCAGGTCAGCGGGAGTGGGACTCGAGCAGTACTTC	CASRSAGVGLEQYF
TRBV6-6	NA	TRBD1	TRBJ2-7	TGTGCCAGCAGTTACCCAGGACAGGGGGGGTACGAGCAGTACTTC	CASSYPGQGGYEQYF
TRBV9	NA	TRBD2	TRBJ2-1	TGTGCCAGCAGCGCAACTAGCGGGAGTTCGTACAATGAGCAGTTCTTC	CASSATSGSSYNEQFF
TRBV19	NA	NA	TRBJ1-6	TGTGCCAGTAAAGCCCTTCGACAGTATAATTCACCCCTCCACTTT	CASKALRQYNSPLHF
TRBV13	NA	TRBD2	TRBJ2-2	TGTGCCAGCAGCAACGGACTAGCGGTGGGAGCCGGGGAGCTGTTTTTT	CASSNGLAVGAGELFF
TRBV5-1	NA	NA	TRBJ2-5	TGCGCCAGTCGTAAACAGGCAGTACAAGAGACCCAGTACTTC	CASRKQAVQETQYF
TRBV10-3	NA	TRBD2	TRBJ2-7	TGTGCCATCAGTGAGTCTGGGTCTAGCGGGAGATCCGAGCAGTACTTC	CAISESGSSGRSEQYF
TRBV6-5	NA	NA	TRBJ2-6	TGTGCCAGCATCCCTGGAGGATCTGGGGCCAACGTCCTGACTTTC	CASIPGGSGANVLTF
TRBV7-2	NA	NA	TRBJ2-5	TGTGCCAGCAGCTTAAGGAGGGCGGGTGAGACCCAGTACTTC	CASSLRRAGETQYF